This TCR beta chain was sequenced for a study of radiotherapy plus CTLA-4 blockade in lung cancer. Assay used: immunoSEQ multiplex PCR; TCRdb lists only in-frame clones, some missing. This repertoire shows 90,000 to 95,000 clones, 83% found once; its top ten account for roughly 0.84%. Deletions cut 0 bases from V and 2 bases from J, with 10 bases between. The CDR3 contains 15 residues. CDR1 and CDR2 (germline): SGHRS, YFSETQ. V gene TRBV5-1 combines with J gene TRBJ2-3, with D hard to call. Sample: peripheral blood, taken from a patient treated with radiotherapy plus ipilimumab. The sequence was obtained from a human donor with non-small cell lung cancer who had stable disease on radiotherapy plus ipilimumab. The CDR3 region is CASSLDSRATDTQYF. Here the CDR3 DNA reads TGCGCCAGCAGCTTGGACAGTAGGGCCACAGATACGCAGTATTTT. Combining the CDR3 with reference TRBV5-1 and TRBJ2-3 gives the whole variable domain KAGVTQTPRYLIKTRGQQVTLSCSPISGHRSVSWYQQTPGQGLQFLFEYFSETQRNKGNFPGRFSGRQFSNSRSEMNVSTLELGDSALYLCASSLDSRATDTQYFGPGTRLTVL.